This TCR beta chain was found in a study of control samples from healthy donors and cancer patients. Concerning this clone itself: Different DNA sequences within this sample yield the same CDR3.

Only in-frame clones appear in the TCRdb table, and some are missing; sequencing was by immunoSEQ multiplex PCR. The repertoire consists of about 230,000 clones, with about four fifths occurring once and the leading ten covering about 14%. The germline V gene has CDR1 LNHDA and CDR2 SQIVND (reference sequence). The CDR3 spans 12 residues. Trimming shortened V by 8 bases and J by 1 base, and 8 bases separated the two germline ends. Input material: PBMCs. The rearrangement joins TRBV19 to TRBJ1-2; D remains ambiguous. This receptor was identified in a woman aged 55-70 years with lung cancer. The CDR3 DNA reads as TGTGCCAGTCGGACGGATAACTATGGCTACACCTTC. It translates to CASRTDNYGYTF.